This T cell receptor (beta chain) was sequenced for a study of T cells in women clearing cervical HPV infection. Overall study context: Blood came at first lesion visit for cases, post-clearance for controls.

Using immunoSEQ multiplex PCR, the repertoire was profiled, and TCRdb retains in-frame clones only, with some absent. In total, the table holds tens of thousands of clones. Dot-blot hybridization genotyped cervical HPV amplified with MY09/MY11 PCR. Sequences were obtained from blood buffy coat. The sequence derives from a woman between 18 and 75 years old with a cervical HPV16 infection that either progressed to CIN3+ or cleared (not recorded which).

CDR3 in amino acids: CASSLAGTGAPLSSLHF. Incomplete CDR3 DNA: TGTGCCAGCAGCTTAGCCGGGACAGGGGCCCCGTTGAGTTCC. The chain recombines TRBV7-2 with TRBJ1-6; TRBD1 matches at 10 bases. The read terminates 3 residues ahead of where the CDR3 ends, so the germline J gene completes it. There are 17 residues in the CDR3. The germline V gene encodes CDR1 SGHTA and CDR2 FQGNSA.